These T cell receptor beta chains were read from a single sample in a study of vaccination and CD4 T cells after COVID-19. Antigens of these TCRs are unknown. TCRdb independently ran MiXCR on the PCR reads; one entry per CDR3 protein. The sample shows around 23,000 distinct CDR3 sequences, about two fifths of them seen only once. The material was CD4+ T cells from blood, cultured in vitro, obtained about 7 months after SARS-CoV-2 vaccination. The receptors originated from a human donor who had recovered from COVID-19. Both conserved end residues are part of each CDR3. D genes are given only for firm matches. Clone size is shown for a subset of rows, as once, few, many or a class of expanded clone.

v_gene	d_gene	j_gene	abundance	CDR3aa	CDR3nt
TRBV20-1	TRBD1	TRBJ2-5	few	CSALGQGKETQYF	TGCAGTGCTCTGGGACAGGGGAAAGAGACCCAGTACTTC
TRBV6-5	TRBD2	TRBJ2-4	.	CASSLLPGGDKNIQYF	TGTGCCAGCAGTTTACTCCCCGGGGGGGACAAAAACATTCAGTACTTC
TRBV6-1	TRBD2	TRBJ2-1	few	CASSELSGTSNYNEQFF	TGTGCCAGCAGTGAACTGTCCGGGACTAGCAACTACAATGAGCAGTTCTTC
TRBV20-1	.	TRBJ1-2	.	CSASRRADGYTF	TGCAGTGCCTCGAGACGGGCGGATGGCTACACCTTC
TRBV2	.	TRBJ1-2	.	CASSRQGYGYTF	TGTGCCAGCAGTCGGCAGGGGTATGGCTACACCTTC
TRBV6-1	TRBD1	TRBJ2-1	.	CAEGGQGAHEQFF	TGTGCCGAAGGGGGACAGGGGGCACATGAGCAGTTCTTC
TRBV19	.	TRBJ2-7	.	CASSIMLEILEQYF	TGTGCCAGTAGTATCATGTTGGAAATCCTGGAGCAGTACTTC
TRBV21-1	.	TRBJ2-7	.	CASSKGRDSLYEQYF	TGTGCCAGCAGCAAGGGCCGGGACTCGCTCTACGAGCAGTACTTC
TRBV28	.	TRBJ1-5	.	CATRTELLEPQHF	TGTGCCACAAGGACAGAACTACTGGAGCCCCAGCATTTT
TRBV6-2/TRBV6-3	.	TRBJ1-2	.	CASSYERRRGYTF	TGTGCCAGCAGTTACGAAAGGAGAAGAGGCTACACCTTC
TRBV6-2/TRBV6-3	.	TRBJ2-3	.	CASSRPVGQGTDTQYF	TGTGCCAGCAGTCGCCCCGTGGGACAAGGCACAGATACGCAGTATTTT
TRBV11-2	TRBD2	TRBJ2-7	.	CASSRLAGTYEQYF	TGTGCCAGCAGCCGACTAGCGGGAACCTACGAGCAGTACTTC
TRBV6-5	.	TRBJ1-1	.	CASSYSEHTEAFF	TGTGCCAGCAGTTACTCGGAACACACTGAAGCTTTCTTT
TRBV19	.	TRBJ2-1	few	CASSPRTAYSYNEQFF	TGTGCCAGTAGTCCAAGAACGGCTTACTCCTACAATGAGCAGTTCTTC
TRBV28	.	TRBJ1-2	few	CASRQNRAYGYTF	TGTGCCAGCAGACAAAACAGGGCTTATGGCTACACCTTC
TRBV20-1	.	TRBJ2-7	.	CSARRESAYEQYF	TGCAGTGCTAGACGGGAGTCTGCTTACGAGCAGTACTTC
TRBV20-1	TRBD2	TRBJ2-7	few	CSARGASGRASNEQYF	TGCAGTGCTAGAGGCGCTAGCGGGAGGGCCAGCAACGAGCAGTACTTC
TRBV20-1	.	TRBJ2-7	.	CSAIPGHLNSYEQYF	TGCAGTGCTATACCGGGACACCTTAACTCCTACGAGCAGTACTTC
TRBV21-1	.	TRBJ2-1	.	CASSKIDWRERNEQFF	TGTGCCAGCAGCAAGATTGACTGGCGGGAGCGCAATGAGCAGTTCTTC
TRBV20-1	TRBD2	TRBJ2-7	.	CSGRAGGPYEQYF	TGCAGTGGGCGAGCGGGGGGTCCCTACGAGCAGTACTTC
TRBV6-2/TRBV6-3	TRBD1	TRBJ1-1	.	CASSGQVGTEAFF	TGTGCCAGCAGCGGACAGGTGGGCACTGAAGCTTTCTTT
TRBV20-1	.	TRBJ2-1	.	CSARGHVGREGEQFF	TGCAGTGCTAGGGGGCATGTCGGGCGGGAAGGTGAGCAGTTCTTC
TRBV7-8	TRBD2	TRBJ2-3	few	CASSLGWTSGRDTQYF	TGTGCCAGCAGCTTAGGTTGGACTAGCGGGAGAGATACGCAGTATTTT
TRBV7-2	.	TRBJ2-5	.	CASTSRTAGLETQYF	TGTGCCAGCACCTCCCGGACGGCGGGATTAGAGACCCAGTACTTC
TRBV15	TRBD1	TRBJ1-6	few	CATSRSGQSNSPLHF	TGTGCCACCAGCCGATCGGGACAGTCGAATTCACCCCTCCACTTT
TRBV7-2	.	TRBJ2-2	few	CASSLIVGQSGELFF	TGTGCCAGCAGCTTGATTGTTGGACAGTCTGGGGAGCTGTTTTTT
TRBV19	TRBD1	TRBJ1-1	few	CATRDRVNTEAFF	TGTGCCACTAGGGACAGAGTGAACACTGAAGCTTTCTTT
TRBV7-9	.	TRBJ1-1	.	CASSETGAAEAFF	TGTGCCAGCAGCGAGACGGGCGCGGCTGAAGCTTTCTTT
TRBV20-1	TRBD2	TRBJ2-7	.	CSAGGLAGTMGSYEQYF	TGCAGTGCTGGGGGGCTAGCGGGAACAATGGGCTCCTACGAGCAGTACTTC
TRBV28	TRBD2	TRBJ2-7	.	CASSETSRLYEQYF	TGTGCCAGCAGTGAGACTAGCCGCCTCTACGAGCAGTACTTC
TRBV20-1	TRBD1	TRBJ2-1	once	CSAGDREGYNEQFF	TGCAGTGCTGGGGACAGGGAGGGCTACAATGAGCAGTTCTTC
TRBV7-3	.	TRBJ1-6	.	CASSSLDFRSGSPLHF	TGTGCCAGCAGCTCCCTGGATTTCAGGTCCGGTTCACCCCTCCACTTT
TRBV20-1	TRBD2	TRBJ2-5	once	CSARVPGLAPGETQYF	TGCAGTGCTAGGGTCCCGGGACTAGCGCCTGGGGAGACCCAGTACTTC
TRBV7-9	.	TRBJ1-3	.	CASRLGSGNTIYF	TGTGCCAGCAGACTGGGCTCTGGAAACACCATATATTTT
TRBV7-8	.	TRBJ2-5	.	CASSLGGLETQYF	TGTGCCAGCAGCTTAGGAGGACTCGAGACCCAGTACTTC
TRBV7-6	.	TRBJ2-3	.	CASSLGRGPDTQYF	TGTGCCAGCAGCTTAGGTCGGGGCCCAGATACGCAGTATTTT